The rows below give T cell receptor beta chains drawn from one sample of a study of blood T cell repertoires in COVID-19. Sequencing was performed with immunoSEQ multiplex PCR; in TCRdb, only in-frame clones are kept and a portion is missing. This sample has 70,000 to 85,000 clones, with roughly 80% found just once. Sequenced: peripheral blood. The receptors originated from a woman of 80 years or more with acute or convalescent COVID-19. Each CDR3 is given with its conserved first and last residue. Fields, in order: J gene, V gene, clone size, D gene, CDR3 protein, CDR3 DNA. D genes are given only for firm matches. Clone size is shown for a subset of rows, as once, few, many or a class of expanded clone.

>TRBJ1-4|TRBV3-1/TRBV3-2|-|TRBD1
CASSPRGQGEKLFF
TGTGCCAGCAGCCCGAGGGGGCAGGGTGAAAAACTGTTTTTT
>TRBJ1-1|TRBV7-9|-|-
CASSLGGAPNTEAFF
TGTGCCAGCAGCCTGGGGGGGGCGCCGAACACTGAAGCTTTCTTT
>TRBJ1-1|TRBV5-8|-|-
CASSLFPADTEAFF
TGTGCCAGCAGCTTGTTTCCGGCGGACACTGAAGCTTTCTTT
>TRBJ2-7|TRBV2|once|TRBD1
CASRDRASEQYF
TGTGCCAGCAGGGACAGGGCATCCGAGCAGTACTTC
>TRBJ1-1|TRBV7-8|few|TRBD1
CASSADRGLGTEAFF
TGTGCCAGCAGCGCAGACAGGGGATTAGGCACTGAAGCTTTCTTT
>TRBJ2-6|TRBV5-4|-|TRBD1
CASSPRDRGGFGANVLTF
TGTGCCAGCAGCCCCCGCGACAGGGGGGGTTTTGGGGCCAACGTCCTGACTTTC
>TRBJ2-7|TRBV2|-|TRBD2
CASKTTGLADEQYF
TGTGCCAGTAAGACAACGGGACTAGCCGACGAGCAGTACTTC
>TRBJ2-2|TRBV29-1|-|-
CSVPGTSNTGELFF
TGCAGCGTCCCCGGGACTTCGAACACCGGGGAGCTGTTTTTT
>TRBJ2-3|TRBV6-5|-|-
CASTDSSWGTDTQYF
TGTGCCAGCACCGACTCCTCCTGGGGCACAGATACGCAGTATTTT
>TRBJ2-7|TRBV28|-|TRBD1
CASSPPGQGVREQYF
TGTGCCAGCAGTCCGCCGGGACAGGGAGTGAGGGAGCAGTACTTC
>TRBJ1-1|TRBV5-1|-|-
CASSLVRGSAEAFF
TGCGCCAGCAGCTTGGTTCGGGGTAGTGCTGAAGCTTTCTTT
>TRBJ2-7|TRBV2|-|TRBD1
CASKAGTDTYEQYF
TGTGCCAGCAAGGCCGGGACAGACACCTACGAGCAGTACTTC
>TRBJ1-1|TRBV15|-|TRBD1
CATSRGDRGYTEAFF
TGTGCCACCAGCAGAGGAGACAGGGGTTACACTGAAGCTTTCTTT
>TRBJ2-3|TRBV6-5|-|-
CASSYQGLRRTDTQYF
TGTGCCAGCAGTTACCAAGGACTACGCCGCACAGATACGCAGTATTTT
>TRBJ2-4|TRBV27|-|TRBD1
CASSLRGQGKNIQYF
TGTGCCAGCAGCCTTAGGGGGCAGGGGAAAAACATTCAGTACTTC
>TRBJ1-2|TRBV5-8|-|TRBD1
CASSTGTGSFNYGYTF
TGTGCCAGCAGCACCGGGACAGGGAGTTTTAACTATGGCTACACCTTC
>TRBJ1-3|TRBV4-1|-|-
CASSNLQSRVGSGNTIYF
TGCGCCAGCAGCAATCTGCAATCCAGGGTAGGCTCTGGAAACACCATATATTTT
>TRBJ1-3|TRBV13|few|-
CASSLRGVSGNTIYF
TGTGCCAGCAGCTTACGGGGGGTATCTGGAAACACCATATATTTT
>TRBJ1-3|TRBV3-1/TRBV3-2|few|TRBD1
CASSSQTGSPGNTIYF
TGTGCCAGCAGTTCCCAGACAGGGTCCCCAGGAAACACCATATATTTT
>TRBJ1-6|TRBV25-1|-|TRBD1
CASRDYGGTANSPLHF
TGTGCCAGCAGGGATTACGGTGGGACAGCTAATTCACCCCTCCACTTT
>TRBJ1-5|TRBV18|-|TRBD1
CASSPPPGTGRNQPQHF
TGTGCCAGCTCACCACCACCTGGGACAGGGAGGAATCAGCCCCAGCATTTT
>TRBJ2-3|TRBV9|-|TRBD2
CASSVGSSGGASTDTQYF
TGTGCCAGCAGCGTAGGATCTAGCGGGGGGGCAAGCACAGATACGCAGTATTTT
>TRBJ1-3|TRBV9|-|-
CASSLTGSGNTIYF
TGTGCCAGCAGCCTAACAGGGTCGGGAAACACCATATATTTT
>TRBJ1-3|TRBV19|-|-
CASSIESSGNTIYF
TGTGCCAGTAGTATCGAGAGCTCTGGAAACACCATATATTTT
>TRBJ2-2|TRBV5-5|once|TRBD1
CASSKQGVATGELFF
TGTGCCAGCAGCAAGCAGGGGGTTGCCACCGGGGAGCTGTTTTTT
>TRBJ2-7|TRBV10-3|once|TRBD2
CAIRVAGEDEQYF
TGTGCCATCAGGGTAGCGGGGGAGGACGAGCAGTACTTC
>TRBJ2-7|TRBV7-9|-|TRBD2
CATQPGTSGGEQYF
TGTGCCACACAGCCGGGGACTAGCGGCGGCGAGCAGTACTTC
>TRBJ1-4|TRBV3-1/TRBV3-2|-|TRBD1
CASSRDRGEKLFF
TGTGCCAGTTCCCGGGACAGGGGTGAAAAACTGTTTTTT
>TRBJ2-3|TRBV24-1|-|TRBD2
CATSDTLAGAIDTQYF
TGTGCCACCAGTGACACCTTAGCGGGGGCTATAGATACGCAGTATTTT
>TRBJ1-6|TRBV6-5|-|-
CASSRGAETSPLHF
TGTGCCAGCAGCCGGGGAGCCGAGACTTCACCCCTCCACTTT
>TRBJ1-1|TRBV20-1|-|-
CSASPHSMNTEAFF
TGCAGTGCTAGTCCCCATTCCATGAACACTGAAGCTTTCTTT
>TRBJ1-2|TRBV9|-|TRBD1
CASTFLLPGQERLVNYGYTF
TGTGCCAGCACGTTCCTGCTCCCTGGACAGGAACGGTTAGTCAACTATGGCTACACCTTC
>TRBJ2-3|TRBV5-1|-|TRBD2
CASSSRTSGGFTDTQYF
TGCGCCAGCAGCTCCAGGACTAGCGGGGGGTTCACAGATACGCAGTATTTT
>TRBJ1-1|TRBV18|-|-
CASSLSRNPGVRWAFF
TGTGCCAGCTCACTCTCCCGCAACCCAGGGGTAAGATGGGCTTTCTTT
>TRBJ1-4|TRBV5-6|-|-
CASSLAGVGEKLFF
TGTGCCAGCAGCTTGGCCGGGGTCGGTGAAAAACTGTTTTTT
>TRBJ2-5|TRBV28|-|-
CASSFRTTEETQYF
TGTGCCAGCAGTTTTCGTACTACCGAAGAGACCCAGTACTTC
>TRBJ1-6|TRBV7-9|-|-
CASSSDMALIDSPLHF
TGTGCCAGCAGCTCCGACATGGCCCTAATTGATTCACCCCTCCACTTT
>TRBJ1-1|TRBV15|few|-
CATSRDLANTEAFF
TGTGCCACCAGCAGAGATTTGGCAAACACTGAAGCTTTCTTT
>TRBJ1-3|TRBV10-2|once|TRBD1
CASSPGQGTGNTIYF
TGCGCCAGCAGCCCGGGACAGGGAACTGGAAACACCATATATTTT
>TRBJ1-2|TRBV2|-|TRBD1
CASSGTGGYGYTF
TGTGCCAGCAGCGGGACAGGCGGCTATGGCTACACCTTC
>TRBJ1-1|TRBV20-1|-|-
CSARGNTEAFF
TGCAGTGCAAGGGGGAACACTGAAGCTTTCTTT
>TRBJ1-4|TRBV25-1|-|-
CASSALRVNEKLFF
TGTGCCAGCAGTGCGTTGAGGGTTAATGAAAAACTGTTTTTT
>TRBJ1-4|TRBV3-1/TRBV3-2|few|-
CASSQVIEKLFF
TGTGCCAGCAGCCAAGTCATTGAAAAACTGTTTTTT
>TRBJ1-1|TRBV28|-|TRBD1
CASSLYDRANTEAFF
TGTGCCAGCAGTTTATACGACAGGGCGAACACTGAAGCTTTCTTT
>TRBJ1-2|TRBV2|-|-
CASNPTGSNYGYTF
TGTGCCAGCAACCCCACGGGGTCTAACTATGGCTACACCTTC
>TRBJ2-7|TRBV2|-|TRBD2
CASSDGGNPYEQYF
TGTGCCAGCAGTGACGGGGGGAACCCCTACGAGCAGTACTTC
>TRBJ2-7|TRBV11-3|-|-
CASSLESGAYEQYF
TGTGCCAGCAGCTTAGAGTCAGGGGCCTACGAGCAGTACTTC
>TRBJ2-5|TRBV5-4|many|-
CASSQAPSSGQETQYF
TGTGCCAGCAGCCAAGCCCCCTCCAGCGGCCAAGAGACCCAGTACTTC
>TRBJ2-7|TRBV7-9|-|TRBD2
CASSLGTSYYEQYF
TGTGCCAGCAGCTTAGGGACTAGCTACTACGAGCAGTACTTC
>TRBJ1-1|TRBV6-5|-|-
CATTAGMRRGTEAFF
TGTGCCACCACGGCAGGGATGAGAAGAGGCACTGAAGCTTTCTTT
>TRBJ2-2|TRBV24-1|-|-
CATGSEGAGELFF
TGTGCCACCGGGTCCGAGGGGGCCGGGGAGCTGTTTTTT
>TRBJ1-5|TRBV5-3|-|TRBD1
CARSLVAGGSNQPQHF
TGTGCCAGAAGCTTGGTGGCAGGGGGTAGCAATCAGCCCCAGCATTTT
>TRBJ1-1|TRBV7-3|many|TRBD1
CASSLTGTGGAGEAFF
TGTGCCAGCAGCTTAACGGGGACAGGAGGGGCGGGTGAAGCTTTCTTT
>TRBJ1-3|TRBV30|-|TRBD1
CAWSGNRGPGNTIYF
TGTGCCTGGAGTGGGAACAGGGGGCCTGGAAACACCATATATTTT
>TRBJ2-6|TRBV19|few|TRBD2
CATLGGAGANVLTF
TGTGCCACTCTGGGGGGGGCTGGGGCCAACGTCCTGACTTTC
>TRBJ1-1|TRBV4-1|-|TRBD1
CASSHADRDTEAFF
TGCGCCAGCAGCCACGCGGACAGGGACACTGAAGCTTTCTTT
>TRBJ2-5|TRBV11-2|-|-
CASSRGQQETQYF
TGTGCCAGCAGCCGAGGACAGCAAGAGACCCAGTACTTC
>TRBJ1-1|TRBV5-8|-|-
CASSLTTAKAFF
TGTGCCAGCAGCTTGACGACAGCGAAAGCTTTCTTT
>TRBJ1-3|TRBV19|once|TRBD1
CASGHRGRFSGNTIYF
TGTGCCAGTGGTCACAGGGGGCGATTCTCTGGAAACACCATATATTTT